This is a list of T cell receptor beta chains from one sample in a study of cytomegalovirus exposure and HLA in healthy donors. Sequencing used immunoSEQ multiplex PCR; TCRdb keeps in-frame clones, though not all of them. The table includes over 250,000 clones, roughly 85% detected once. Sample: PBMCs. These receptors were collected from a woman younger than 30 in good health and CMV-seronegative. CDR3s include the opening cysteine and the closing phenylalanine or tryptophan. The D gene is left open where the match is weak. Some rows mark clone size as missing; the rest say once, few, many or name a class of expanded clone.

cdr3_nt	cdr3_aa	d_call	v_call	j_call	clone_size
TGTGCCAGTAGTGCCGAACAGGGGAGCGGCTACACCTTC	CASSAEQGSGYTF	TRBD1	TRBV19	TRBJ1-2	.
TGCGCCAGCAGCTTGGCAGCGGGAGGCTCCTACGAGCAGTACTTC	CASSLAAGGSYEQYF	TRBD2	TRBV5-1	TRBJ2-7	.
TGTGCCAGCAGCTTAGCCGGGCTAGCGGGAGATACGCAGTATTTT	CASSLAGLAGDTQYF	TRBD2	TRBV11-2	TRBJ2-3	.
TGCGCCAGCAGCCAAGATATACAGGCCTATGGCTACACCTTC	CASSQDIQAYGYTF	.	TRBV4-3	TRBJ1-2	.
TGTGCCAGCAGCGTAGCGGGGGGGCCGAATACGCAGTATTTT	CASSVAGGPNTQYF	TRBD2	TRBV9	TRBJ2-3	.
TGTGCCACCAGCAGGCAGGCTCTTGTCTCTAACTATGGCTACACCTTC	CATSRQALVSNYGYTF	.	TRBV15	TRBJ1-2	.
TGTGCCAGCCGCCTTCAAGGTACAGGGAACACTGAAGCTTTCTTT	CASRLQGTGNTEAFF	.	TRBV6-4	TRBJ1-1	.
TGTGCCAGCAGCTTCGCTAGCGGAGGGCCCTACGAGCAGTACTTC	CASSFASGGPYEQYF	TRBD2	TRBV5-8	TRBJ2-7	.
TGTGCCAGCAGCCCAGACCAGGGGTCTTATGGCTACACCTTC	CASSPDQGSYGYTF	.	TRBV6-6	TRBJ1-2	few
TGCGCCAGCAGCTTGGAAAGGGGCGAGGGCTACACCTTC	CASSLERGEGYTF	.	TRBV5-1	TRBJ1-2	.
TGTGCCAGCAGTTTAGGCCAGTTTAGCAATCAGCCCCAGCATTTT	CASSLGQFSNQPQHF	.	TRBV28	TRBJ1-5	.